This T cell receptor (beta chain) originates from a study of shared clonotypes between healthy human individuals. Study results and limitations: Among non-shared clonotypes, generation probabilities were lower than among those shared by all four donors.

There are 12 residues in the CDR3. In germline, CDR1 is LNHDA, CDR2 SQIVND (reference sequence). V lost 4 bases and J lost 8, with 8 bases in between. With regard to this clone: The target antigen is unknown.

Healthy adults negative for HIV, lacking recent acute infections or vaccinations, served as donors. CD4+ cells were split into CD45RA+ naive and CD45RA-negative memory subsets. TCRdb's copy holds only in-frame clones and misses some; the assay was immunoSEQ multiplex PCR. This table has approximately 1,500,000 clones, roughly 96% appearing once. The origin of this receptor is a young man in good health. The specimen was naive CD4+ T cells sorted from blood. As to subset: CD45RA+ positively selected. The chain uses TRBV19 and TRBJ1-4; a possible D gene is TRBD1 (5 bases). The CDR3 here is CASSTYREKLFF. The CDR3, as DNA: TGTGCCAGTAGTACCTACAGGGAAAAACTGTTTTTT.